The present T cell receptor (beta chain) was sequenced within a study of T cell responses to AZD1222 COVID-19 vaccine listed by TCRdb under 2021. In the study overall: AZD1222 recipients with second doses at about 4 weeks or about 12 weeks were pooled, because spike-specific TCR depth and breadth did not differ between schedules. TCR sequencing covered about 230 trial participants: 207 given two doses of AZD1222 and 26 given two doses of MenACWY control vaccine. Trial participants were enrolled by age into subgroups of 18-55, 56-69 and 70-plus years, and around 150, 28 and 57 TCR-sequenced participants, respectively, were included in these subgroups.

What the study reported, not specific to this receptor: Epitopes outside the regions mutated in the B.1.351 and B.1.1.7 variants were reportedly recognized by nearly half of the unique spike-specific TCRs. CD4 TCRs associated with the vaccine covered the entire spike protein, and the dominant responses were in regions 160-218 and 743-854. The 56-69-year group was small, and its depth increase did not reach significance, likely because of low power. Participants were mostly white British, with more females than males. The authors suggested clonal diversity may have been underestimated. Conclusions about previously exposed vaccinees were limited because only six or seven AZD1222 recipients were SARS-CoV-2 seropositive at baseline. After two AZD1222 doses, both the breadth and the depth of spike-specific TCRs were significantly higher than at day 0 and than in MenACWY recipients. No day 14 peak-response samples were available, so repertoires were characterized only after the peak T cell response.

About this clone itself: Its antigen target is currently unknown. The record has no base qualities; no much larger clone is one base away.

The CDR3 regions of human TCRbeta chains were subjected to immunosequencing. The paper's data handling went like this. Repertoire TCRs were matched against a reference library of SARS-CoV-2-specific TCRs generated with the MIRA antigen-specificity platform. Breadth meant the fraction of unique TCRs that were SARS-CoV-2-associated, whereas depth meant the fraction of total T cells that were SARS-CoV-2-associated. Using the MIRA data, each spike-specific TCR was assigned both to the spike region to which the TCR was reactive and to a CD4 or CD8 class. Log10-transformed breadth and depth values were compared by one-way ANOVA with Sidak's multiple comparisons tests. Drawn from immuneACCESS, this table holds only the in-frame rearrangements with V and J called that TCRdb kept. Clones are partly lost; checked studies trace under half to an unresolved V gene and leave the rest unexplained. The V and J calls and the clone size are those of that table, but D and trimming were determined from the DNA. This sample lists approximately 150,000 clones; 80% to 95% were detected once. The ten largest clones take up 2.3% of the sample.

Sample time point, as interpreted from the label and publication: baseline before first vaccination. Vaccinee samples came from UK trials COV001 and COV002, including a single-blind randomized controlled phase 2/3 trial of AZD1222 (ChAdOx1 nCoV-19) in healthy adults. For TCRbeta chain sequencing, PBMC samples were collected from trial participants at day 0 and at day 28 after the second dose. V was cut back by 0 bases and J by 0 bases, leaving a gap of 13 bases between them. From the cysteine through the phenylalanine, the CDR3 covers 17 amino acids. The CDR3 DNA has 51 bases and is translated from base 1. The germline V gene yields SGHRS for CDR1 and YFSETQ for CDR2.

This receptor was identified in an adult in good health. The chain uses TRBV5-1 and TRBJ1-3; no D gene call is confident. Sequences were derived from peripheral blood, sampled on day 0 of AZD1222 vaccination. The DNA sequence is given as TGCGCCAGCAGCTTGGCAGCAAGACCGGACTCTGGAAACACCATATATTTT. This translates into CASSLAARPDSGNTIYF.